The 29 T cell receptor beta chains presented below share a single source sample, sequenced in a study of Ad26.COV2.S vaccination and SARS-CoV-2 variants. Repertoires were generated with immunoSEQ multiplex PCR, while TCRdb's copy carries only in-frame clones and drops some. The sample gives approximately 410,000 clones, 92% of which show up once; approximately 1.7% is in the top ten. Described treatment: about 20 received Ad26.COV2.S at low or high dose, single or two shots; several received placebo; per-sample allocation not given. After the first vaccine or placebo injection, samples were drawn on day 63. This specimen consisted of peripheral blood, obtained in a trial of Ad26.COV2.S vaccine versus placebo. The receptors derive from a person aged 18-65 years who received the Ad26.COV2.S COVID-19 vaccine or a placebo.

The V and J genes are TRBV5-4 and TRBJ1-1; no clear D. Trimming removed 7 bases at V and 7 bases at J, with 14 bases between. Germline V gene data show CDR1 as SGHNT and CDR2 as YYREEE (reference sequence). This CDR3 is built from 12 residues. As DNA, the CDR3 is TGTGCCAGCGGGGTGGGTTTCAATGAAGCTTTCTTT. Translated: CASGVGFNEAFF.

This sequence joins TRBV30 and TRBJ2-5; D possibly uses TRBD1 or TRBD2 (5 bases each). CDR3 length equals 14 residues. CDR1 is GTSNPN and CDR2 is SVGIG in the germline V gene (reference sequence). Trimming took off 2 bases at V and 1 base at J, with 11 bases between the two ends. In nucleotides, the CDR3 is TGTGCCTGGAGTCTGGGACCGGTCCAAGAGACCCAGTACTTC. Translation gives CAWSLGPVQETQYF.

The chain employs TRBV6-5 and TRBJ2-2, with a tentative D call TRBD1 (5 bases). Germline V CDR1 and CDR2: MNHEY, SVGAGI. CDR3 length equals 14 residues. Trimming cost V 0 bases and J 4 bases, with 6 bases left between them. The CDR3 DNA reads as TGTGCCAGCAGTTACTCGCAGGGCACCGGGGAGCTGTTTTTT. It yields the protein CASSYSQGTGELFF.

V is TRBV29-1 and J is TRBJ1-1; D gene ambiguous. The CDR3 consists of 10 residues. Per germline, CDR1 SQVTM and CDR2 ANQGSEA. Deletions cut 4 bases from V and 8 bases from J, with 8 bases between. CDR3 in amino acids: CSVGRGEAFF. As DNA, the CDR3 is TGCAGCGTTGGTCGAGGGGAAGCTTTCTTT. Based on the CDR3 plus reference TRBV29-1 and TRBJ1-1, the full variable domain is SAVISQKPSRDICQRGTSLTIQCQVDSQVTMMFWYRQQPGQSLTLIATANQGSEATYESGFVIDKFPISRPNLTFSTLTVSNMSPEDSSIYLCSVGRGEAFFGQGTRLTVV.

The genes are TRBV13 and TRBJ1-6; possibly TRBD1 for D (5 bases). V was pared by 5 bases and J by 4 bases, with 9 bases between. Germline V gives CDR1 PRHDT, CDR2 FYEKMQ (reference sequence). The CDR3 covers 14 residues. The DNA of the CDR3 is TGTGCCAGCAGCGCAGACAGATATAATTCACCCCTCCACTTT. It specifies CASSADRYNSPLHF.

The CDR3 loop reads CASSQQGGREGKDEQYF. CDR3 in DNA: TGTGCCAGCAGCCAACAGGGGGGCAGGGAAGGTAAGGACGAGCAGTACTTC. The rearrangement links TRBV7-6 to TRBJ2-7, with 8 bases that match TRBD1. This CDR3 is 17 amino acids long. J lost 5 bases, V lost 5 bases, and 17 bases had no gene match. Germline CDR1 is SGHVS and CDR2 is FNYEAQ. Using reference TRBV7-6 and TRBJ2-7 for the parts outside the CDR3, the full variable domain is GAGVSQSPRYKVTKRGQDVALRCDPISGHVSLYWYRQALGQGPEFLTYFNYEAQQDKSGLPNDRFSAERPEGSISTLTIQRTEQRDSAMYRCASSQQGGREGKDEQYFGPGTRLTVT.

The chain carries TRBV6-5 and TRBJ2-7; tentatively, D is TRBD1 (6 bases). The CDR3 runs 15 residues. V was pared by 0 bases and J by 2 bases, with 11 bases between. Per the germline V gene, CDR1 is MNHEY and CDR2 is SVGAGI. The CDR3 loop reads CASSYSRGLTYEQYF. The CDR3 DNA follows: TGTGCCAGCAGTTACTCCAGGGGCCTTACCTACGAGCAGTACTTC.

V gene TRBV19 combines with J gene TRBJ2-3; D may correspond to TRBD1 or TRBD2 (5 bases each). The V end was cut by 7 bases, the J end by 8 bases, with 13 bases between. The CDR3 is 12 amino acids. Germline CDR1 and CDR2: LNHDA and SQIVND (reference sequence). The CDR3 region is CASNMGGGTQYF. DNA for the CDR3: TGTGCCAGTAATATGGGTGGGGGTACGCAGTATTTT.

The rearrangement links TRBV12-3 or TRBV12-4 to TRBJ2-1; D is ambiguous. This CDR3 comprises 12 residues. V was clipped by 5 bases and J by 4 bases, with 6 bases between them. The DNA for the CDR3 is TGTGCCAGCAGTCCCCCGTACAATGAGCAGTTCTTC. Protein: CASSPPYNEQFF.

The J gene is TRBJ1-1, the V gene TRBV19; D not resolved. The CDR3 is 13 residues long. V lost 7 bases and J 1 base, leaving 10 bases between the germline ends. Germline-derived CDR1 and CDR2 are LNHDA and SQIVND (reference sequence). CDR3 nucleotides: TGTGCCAGTATGTCCGGAGGGAACACTGAAGCTTTCTTT. It yields the protein CASMSGGNTEAFF.

This rearrangement joins TRBV10-3 to TRBJ1-5, with a possible D match to TRBD1 (5 bases). The germline V gene encodes CDR1 ENHRY and CDR2 SYGVKD. Trimming removed 2 bases at V and 5 bases at J, with 10 bases between. There are 14 residues in the CDR3. CDR3 in DNA: TGTGCCATCAGTGAGGGCCAGGGTGATCAGCCCCAGCATTTT. This sequence encodes CAISEGQGDQPQHF.

The chain carries TRBV5-1 and TRBJ2-7; 8 bases are shared with TRBD1. V lost 5 bases, J lost 7 bases, and 11 bases stayed unmatched. This CDR3 is 14 amino acids long. Germline values: CDR1 SGHRS, CDR2 YFSETQ. In DNA form, the CDR3 reads TGCGCCAGCAGGCTCTGGACAGGGATAAGGGAGCAGTACTTC. This codes for CASRLWTGIREQYF.

This clone has only a few counts. The V gene is TRBV30, the J gene TRBJ1-1, with 7 bases matching TRBD1. CDR1 is GTSNPN, CDR2 SVGIG, per germline (reference sequence). The CDR3 is made up of 14 amino acids. The V and J ends lost 3 bases and 4 bases, in that order; junction bases with no gene match: 8. The CDR3: CAWRAGQSGTEAFF. For the CDR3, the DNA is TGTGCCTGGAGGGCGGGACAGTCGGGCACTGAAGCTTTCTTT.

The chain has TRBV7-9 and TRBJ2-7, with D hard to call. Trimming stripped 1 base from V and 0 bases from J, with 4 bases between. This CDR3 region has 13 residues. The germline gives CDR1 SEHNR, CDR2 FQNEAQ (reference sequence). The CDR3 bases are TGTGCCAGCAGCTTAGGAGACTCCTACGAGCAGTACTTC. It yields the protein CASSLGDSYEQYF.

The V gene is TRBV6-6, the J gene TRBJ2-4; D may be TRBD1 (5 bases). V lost 8 bases and J 3 bases, leaving 14 bases between the germline ends. Germline V lookup: CDR1 MNHNY, CDR2 SVGAGI (reference sequence). The CDR3 runs 14 residues. The CDR3 DNA sequence: TGTGCCAGCCGAAGCCAGGGCCGCAAAAACATTCAGTACTTC. Amino acids: CASRSQGRKNIQYF.

The chain has TRBV5-1 and TRBJ1-2, with TRBD1 matching over 8 bases. Trimming at V came to 4 bases and at J to 5 bases, leaving 13 bases not matched to a gene. The CDR3 is 16 amino acids. Germline CDR1 reads SGHRS; CDR2 reads YFSETQ. CDR3 nucleotides: TGCGCCAGCAGCATGGGGACAGGCGGCGCGAGATATGGCTACACCTTC. Amino acids: CASSMGTGGARYGYTF.

The J gene is TRBJ1-2, the V gene TRBV18, with 8 bases fitting TRBD1. This CDR3 has 13 amino acids. Germline V gene sequence: CDR1 KGHSH, CDR2 LQKENI. Trimming took 5 bases from V and 8 from J; bases not matched to a gene: 7. The CDR3 protein is CASSTRGPRGYTF. The CDR3 nucleotides read TGTGCCAGCTCAACCAGGGGGCCCAGAGGCTACACCTTC. Full variable domain (outside the CDR3, taken from reference TRBV18 and TRBJ1-2): NAGVMQNPRHLVRRRGQEARLRCSPMKGHSHVYWYRQLPEEGLKFMVYLQKENIIDESGMPKERFSAEFPKEGPSILRIQQVVRGDSAAYFCASSTRGPRGYTFGSGTRLTVV.

The chain uses TRBV24-1 and TRBJ1-2; 8 nucleotides line up with TRBD1. CDR1 is KGHDR, CDR2 SFDVKD, per germline. V shed 5 bases, J shed 8 bases, and the junction held 12 bases outside the gene matches. The CDR3 is 15 amino acids. CDR3 sequence: CATSAGQGDIEGYTF. The CDR3 region has the DNA TGTGCCACCAGTGCCGGACAGGGAGACATAGAGGGCTACACCTTC.

The CDR3 DNA is TGTGCCAGCAGCTTCTCCACTCAGCCCCAGCATTTT. Protein sequence: CASSFSTQPQHF. The chain combines TRBV7-2 with TRBJ1-5; D ambiguous. Germline CDR1 SGHTA, CDR2 FQGNSA. The CDR3 has 12 residues. V lost 3 bases to trimming and J lost 6 bases, with 6 bases between them.

V usage is TRBV6-6 and J usage is TRBJ2-1; 7 positions agree with TRBD1. The CDR3 has 16 amino acids. Trimming took 4 bases from V and 2 from J; bases not matched to a gene: 8. In germline, CDR1 is MNHNY, CDR2 SVGAGI (reference sequence). CDR3 region: CASSSRQGIPYNEQFF. The CDR3 bases are TGTGCCAGCAGTTCCCGACAGGGAATTCCCTACAATGAGCAGTTCTTC.

The chain combines TRBV6-5 with TRBJ2-4; D may be TRBD2 (7 bases). From germline, CDR1 is MNHEY and CDR2 SVGAGI. Trimming cost V 8 bases and J 7 bases, with 18 bases left between them. The CDR3 is 14 residues long. In DNA, the CDR3 is TGTGCCAGCCAGGATATGCGGGGGCGGAACATTCAGTACTTC. Translating it yields CASQDMRGRNIQYF.

V and J are TRBV6-2 or TRBV6-3 and TRBJ2-3; D tentatively reads TRBD1 or TRBD2 (6 bases each). V was pared by 0 bases and J by 6 bases, with 22 bases between. From germline, CDR1 is MNHEY and CDR2 SVGEGT. The CDR3 has 18 residues. CDR3 amino acids: CASSYSMEGDNSQDTQYF. The CDR3 DNA sequence: TGTGCCAGCAGTTACTCGATGGAGGGGGATAACTCGCAGGATACGCAGTATTTT.

The chain joins TRBV19 to TRBJ1-2; 7 bases map to TRBD1. Germline loops: CDR1 LNHDA, CDR2 SQIVND (reference sequence). The CDR3 length is 13 residues. V shed 6 bases, J shed 2 bases, and the junction held 3 bases outside the gene matches. CDR3 residues: CASRQGLNYGYTF. CDR3 DNA sequence: TGTGCCAGTAGACAGGGGCTAAACTATGGCTACACCTTC.

The V call is TRBV3-1 (or the pseudogene TRBV3-2), the J call TRBJ1-3, with 7 bases aligning to TRBD1. This CDR3 has 16 residues. Germline lookup yields CDR1 LGHDT and CDR2 YNNKEL (reference sequence). The V segment lost 11 bases and the J segment 2 bases; nucleotides outside the gene matches: 15. For the CDR3, the DNA is TGTGCCGCGGGAGGCGGCAGGGGGGGTACTGGAAACACCATATATTTT. Protein: CAAGGGRGGTGNTIYF.

This chain connects TRBV11-3 to TRBJ2-3; D is unclear. The V end was cut by 4 bases, the J end by 0 bases, with 11 bases between. This CDR3 has 15 amino acids. CDR1 and CDR2 (germline): SGHNT, YENEEA. The CDR3 coding sequence is TGTGCCAGCAGCTCCGCCGAGTCTAGCACAGATACGCAGTATTTT. Amino acids: CASSSAESSTDTQYF. The full variable domain, rest sourced from reference TRBV11-3 and TRBJ2-3, is EAGVVQSPRYKIIEKKQPVAFWCNPISGHNTLYWYLQNLGQGPELLIRYENEEAVDDSQLPKDRFSAERLKGVDSTLKIQPAELGDSAVYLCASSSAESSTDTQYFGPGTRLTVL.

This rearrangement joins TRBV7-2 to TRBJ2-2; a possible D gene is TRBD2 (6 bases). The CDR3 is 15 residues long. The germline V gene encodes CDR1 SGHTA and CDR2 FQGNSA. With 5 bases removed from V and 4 bases from J, the gap between germline ends came to 14 bases. CDR3 nucleotides: TGTGCCAGCAGCAAAAATGGAGGGACCACCGGGGAGCTGTTTTTT. Translation: CASSKNGGTTGELFF.

The chain carries TRBV27 and TRBJ2-7; 9 bases line up with TRBD1. CDR3 size: 14 residues. Unmatched junction bases numbered 7, after V lost 6 bases and J lost 4 bases. Germline V gene data show CDR1 as MNHEY and CDR2 as SMNVEV (reference sequence). The CDR3 bases are TGTGCCAGCAGCCCAAACAGGGGGCCGTACGAGCAGTACTTC. Translating gives CASSPNRGPYEQYF.

This clone was counted once. The rearrangement uses TRBV11-1 and TRBJ1-5; possible D gene TRBD1, 5 bases. Germline CDR1 is SGHAT and CDR2 is FQDESV (reference sequence). The CDR3 sequence is 14 residues long. Trimming stripped 4 bases from V and 6 bases from J, with 13 bases between. The chain's CDR3 is CASSSTLGGQPQHF. DNA for the CDR3: TGTGCCAGCAGCTCCACGTTGGGGGGTCAGCCCCAGCATTTT.

CDR3 amino acids: CASSPLAGGPETQYF. The CDR3 coding sequence is TGCGCCAGCAGCCCACTAGCGGGGGGGCCGGAGACCCAGTACTTC. The chain is built from TRBV5-1 and TRBJ2-5; 13 nucleotides match TRBD2. This CDR3 spans 15 amino acids. Germline V gene sequence: CDR1 SGHRS, CDR2 YFSETQ. The ends lost 4 bases at V and 5 bases at J; junction bases unmatched: 5.